Given below is one T cell receptor (beta chain) in context. What it binds is unknown. Germline CDR1 SGHTS, CDR2 YDEGEE. V lost 2 bases, J lost 7 bases, and 9 bases lay in between. This CDR3 comprises 12 residues. It was at deep level that the assay was run. Repertoires were generated with immunoSEQ multiplex PCR, while TCRdb's copy carries only in-frame clones and drops some. The repertoire holds about 2 million clones, about 95% seen once, with more than 0.95% in the top ten. The data were obtained in a study of shared clonotypes between healthy human individuals. The wider study: Participating donors consisted of a couple of women and a few men aged 18 to 49.

Study-level findings and limits: It was expected that sequencing depth would affect clonotype sharing among donors. Collection of samples was limited to blood; tissue repertoires likely differ.

CD45RO-negative, CCR7-selected cells formed the naive CD8 fraction, which excluded terminally differentiated effector memory CD45RA+ cells. The rearrangement uses TRBV5-8 and TRBJ1-1; D gene ambiguous. The clonotype originates from a man younger than 35 in good health. Sequenced: naive CD8+ T cells sorted from blood. The DNA of the CDR3 is TGTGCCAGCAGCTTTACTAGTATTGAAGCTTTCTTT. Its protein is CASSFTSIEAFF.